The 27 T cell receptor beta chains presented below share a single source sample, sequenced in a study of regulatory T cells in long-lasting Graves disease. The time point is: newly diagnosed GD, antithyroid drugs for less than 3 months. Making the TCR library involved RNA that had been extracted from PBMCs. CDR3-region Arm-PCR and iRepertoire HTBI primers produced the TCR beta libraries. One entry per CDR3 protein results from TCRdb running MiXCR on the multiplex PCR reads. The repertoire holds more than 400,000 distinct CDR3 sequences, 15% to 20% seen once, with roughly an eighth in the top ten. These data are also associated with another study on T cells in Graves' hyperthyroidism and ophthalmopathy.

The specimen was peripheral blood mononuclear cells (PBMCs), collected at new diagnosis, from a patient treated with antithyroid drugs. These receptors were obtained from a man in his forties with Graves disease.

The genes are TRBV19 and TRBJ1-2, with 8 bases fitting TRBD1. Trimming cost V 3 bases and J 5 bases; bases outside gene matches: 5. The CDR3 runs 14 residues. Germline lookup yields CDR1 LNHDA and CDR2 SQIVND (reference sequence). The CDR3 DNA follows: TGTGCCAGTAGTATTGGGACAGGCGGGTATGGCTACACCTTC. This sequence encodes CASSIGTGGYGYTF.

This clonotype was detected ten times or more. V and J are TRBV28 and TRBJ2-3, with D perhaps matching TRBD2 (7 bases). CDR1 is MDHEN and CDR2 is SYDVKM in the germline V gene. V was shortened by 3 bases and J by 0 bases, with 13 bases between the two germline ends. The CDR3 covers 16 residues. CDR3 DNA: TGTGCCAGCAGTTTTTTCAAGGGGGGGAGCACAGATACGCAGTATTTT. Translating it yields CASSFFKGGSTDTQYF.

This chain connects TRBV6-1 to TRBJ2-2, with a possible D match to TRBD2 (6 bases). The CDR3 is 14 residues long. The ends were cut back, 7 bases at V and 0 bases at J, with 9 bases in the middle. The V gene's germline CDR1 is MNHNS and CDR2 SASEGT. The DNA of the CDR3 is TGTGCCAGCAAGGGACTCGCGAACACCGGGGAGCTGTTTTTT. Protein: CASKGLANTGELFF.

This clonotype was seen a handful of times. V usage is TRBV7-9 and J usage is TRBJ2-7; TRBD2 is a possible D gene (5 bases). This CDR3 is 15 amino acids long. V was trimmed by 1 base and J by 1 base, leaving 11 bases between them. CDR1 and CDR2 from the germline V gene are SEHNR and FQNEAQ (reference sequence). The CDR3 sequence is CASSLGLGGSYEQYF. CDR3 nucleotide sequence: TGTGCCAGCAGCTTAGGGCTCGGCGGGTCCTACGAGCAGTACTTC.

The chain combines TRBV3-1 with TRBJ2-7; no clear D gene. Trimming stripped 4 bases from V and 0 bases from J, with 13 bases between. Germline V CDR1 and CDR2: LGHDT, YNNKEL (reference sequence). This CDR3 region has 15 residues. The CDR3 DNA reads as TGTGCCAGCAGCCTGTTATTGGGTTCCTCCTACGAGCAGTACTTC. Protein: CASSLLLGSSYEQYF.

At least ten counts were recorded for this clonotype. The rearrangement joins TRBV5-1 to TRBJ2-5; 14 bases are a match to TRBD2. CDR1 is SGHRS and CDR2 is YFSETQ in the germline V gene. There are 17 residues in the CDR3. J lost 3 bases, V lost 0 bases, and 4 bases had no gene match. Written as DNA, the CDR3 is TGCGCCAGCAGCTTGGGCGTGGGACTAGCGGGAGAAGAGACCCAGTACTTC. It specifies CASSLGVGLAGEETQYF.

This clonotype came up many times. V gene TRBV7-8 combines with J gene TRBJ1-1; 7 nucleotides match TRBD1. CDR3 length: 16 amino acids. Germline V gene lookup returns CDR1 SGHVS and CDR2 FQNEAQ. Trimming at V came to 1 base and at J to 4 bases, leaving 9 bases not matched to a gene. CDR3 bases: TGTGCCAGCAGCTTAGACGGGAAGGGGGCTTTCACTGAAGCTTTCTTT. Its protein product is CASSLDGKGAFTEAFF.

The sample holds many counts of this clonotype. The chain uses TRBV28 and TRBJ2-5, with TRBD1 matching 11 bases. Germline V gene data show CDR1 as MDHEN and CDR2 as SYDVKM. V gave up 3 bases and J gave up 5 bases; unmatched junction bases: 8. CDR3 length: 16 residues. CDR3 bases: TGTGCCAGCAGTTTGGACAGGGGGCCATCCAGGGAGACCCAGTACTTC. Its translation: CASSLDRGPSRETQYF.

This clonotype was found many times. The chain couples TRBV5-1 to TRBJ2-1; D perhaps matches TRBD2 (7 bases). The CDR3 is made up of 18 amino acids. The ends were cut back, 5 bases at V and 0 bases at J, with 21 bases in the middle. CDR1 SGHRS and CDR2 YFSETQ come from the germline V gene. CDR3 residues: CASRLWGLAESSYNEQFF. The CDR3 DNA follows: TGCGCCAGCAGGTTGTGGGGGCTAGCGGAGAGCTCCTACAATGAGCAGTTCTTC.

This clonotype was counted at least ten times. The genes are TRBV28 and TRBJ2-5; 12 bases line up with TRBD2. V trimming: 4 bases; J trimming: 2 bases; junction bases outside the gene matches: 5. CDR3 length equals 16 residues. Germline CDR1 is MDHEN and CDR2 is SYDVKM. As DNA, the CDR3 is TGTGCCAGCAGTTCGGGACTAGCGGGCCCTCAAGAGACCCAGTACTTC. Its translation is CASSSGLAGPQETQYF.

This clonotype came up a few times. The chain uses TRBV15 and TRBJ1-5; 7 nucleotides line up with TRBD1. V lost 3 bases and J lost 0; bases outside the gene matches: 8. The CDR3 is made up of 17 amino acids. Germline V gene data show CDR1 as LNHNV and CDR2 as YYDKDF (reference sequence). The CDR3 DNA sequence: TGTGCCACCAGCAGTCACTCCGGGACAGCTAGCAATCAGCCCCAGCATTTT. Its translation: CATSSHSGTASNQPQHF.

This clonotype has more than one count but fewer than ten. The chain combines TRBV4-1 with TRBJ2-7; TRBD2 might be the D (6 bases). Germline loops: CDR1 MGHRA, CDR2 YSYEKL. Trimming removed 4 bases from V and 1 base from J, with 14 bases in between. The CDR3 contains 15 residues. Written as DNA, the CDR3 is TGCGCCAGCAGCCGGGCCCCTGCGGGGTCCTACGAGCAGTACTTC. It codes for CASSRAPAGSYEQYF.

The chain combines TRBV10-3 with TRBJ2-1, with 14 nucleotides matching TRBD2. J gave up 3 bases and V 6 bases, and 7 bases lay outside the gene matches. The CDR3 is 17 amino acids. Germline CDR1 reads ENHRY; CDR2 reads SYGVKD. The CDR3 spells CAIRLTSGRAYYNEQFF. CDR3 nucleotide sequence: TGTGCCATCAGGCTGACTAGCGGGAGGGCCTACTACAATGAGCAGTTCTTC.

The rearrangement links TRBV3-1 to TRBJ2-2; 11 nucleotides match TRBD2. Germline V gives CDR1 LGHDT, CDR2 YNNKEL (reference sequence). The CDR3 totals 16 residues. V was pared by 3 bases and J by 2 bases, with 2 bases of the junction left unmatched. Written as DNA, the CDR3 is TGTGCCAGCAGCCATCGACTAGCGGGAAACACCGGGGAGCTGTTTTTT. Amino acid sequence: CASSHRLAGNTGELFF. The full variable domain, with the rest looked up from reference TRBV3-1 and TRBJ2-2, is DTAVSQTPKYLVTQMGNDKSIKCEQNLGHDTMYWYKQDSKKFLKIMFSYNNKELIINETVPNRFSPKSPDKAHLNLHINSLELGDSAVYFCASSHRLAGNTGELFFGEGSRLTVL.

This clonotype was counted between two and nine times. The chain recombines TRBV19 with TRBJ2-3; 8 nucleotides align to TRBD2. The germline V gene has CDR1 LNHDA and CDR2 SQIVND (reference sequence). The CDR3 extends over 20 amino acids. Germline trimming cut 6 bases from V and 0 bases from J; bases unmatched to any gene: 20. DNA for the CDR3: TGTGCCAGTAGCTACCTTTGGGCTAGCGGGCGAATTACTAGCACAGATACGCAGTATTTT. Residues: CASSYLWASGRITSTDTQYF.

This clonotype was counted many times. The CDR3 spells CATSRQTSGMETQYF. CDR3 in DNA: TGTGCCACCAGCAGACAGACTAGCGGGATGGAGACCCAGTACTTC. J is TRBJ2-5 and V is TRBV15; TRBD2 matches at 11 bases. The CDR3 totals 15 residues. The ends lost 2 bases at V and 5 bases at J; junction bases unmatched: 4. In germline, CDR1 is LNHNV, CDR2 YYDKDF (reference sequence).

This clonotype was recorded many times. The V and J genes are TRBV7-8 and TRBJ2-7; the D call may be TRBD1 or TRBD2 (5 bases each). Germline V lookup: CDR1 SGHVS, CDR2 FQNEAQ. Trimming took 2 bases from V and 6 from J, leaving 20 bases between them. There are 16 residues in the CDR3. CDR3 DNA sequence: TGTGCCAGCAGCTTATTTGGGGGAGAAAAGTCAAGCGAGCAGTACTTC. The encoded protein is CASSLFGGEKSSEQYF.

The chain uses TRBV6-2 or TRBV6-3 and TRBJ2-1, with D perhaps given as TRBD1 or TRBD2 (5 bases each). This CDR3 has 16 amino acids. Per germline, CDR1 MNHEY and CDR2 SVGEGT. Trimming cost V 7 bases and J 0 bases, with 16 bases left between them. The CDR3: CASTDGTGTSYNEQFF. The CDR3 DNA reads TGTGCCAGCACCGACGGGACGGGGACCTCCTACAATGAGCAGTTCTTC.

This clonotype was counted ten times or more. The rearrangement joins TRBV7-9 to TRBJ2-3; no firm D call. V was shortened by 8 bases and J by 1 base, with 4 bases between the two germline ends. In germline, CDR1 is SEHNR, CDR2 FQNEAQ (reference sequence). CDR3 length equals 11 residues. This chain's CDR3 is CASARTDTQYF. The CDR3 DNA sequence: TGTGCCAGCGCGCGCACAGATACGCAGTATTTT.

The chain is built from TRBV28 and TRBJ2-1; D is possibly TRBD1 or TRBD2 (5 bases each). V was cut by 6 bases and J by 9 bases, with 21 bases left in between. Germline V gene lookup returns CDR1 MDHEN and CDR2 SYDVKM. This CDR3 is 15 amino acids long. CDR3 sequence: CASSSIRGGRPEQFF. The CDR3 DNA is TGTGCCAGCAGCTCTATCCGGGGCGGACGACCTGAGCAGTTCTTC.

The CDR3 region has the DNA TGTGCCAGCAGAACCATCAGGGTCAGTAATGAAAAACTGTTTTTT. Its translation is CASRTIRVSNEKLFF. The V and J genes are TRBV28 and TRBJ1-4; D perhaps matches TRBD1 (5 bases). The V end lost 6 bases, the J end lost 4 bases, and 15 bases lay between the germline ends. CDR3 length: 15 amino acids. Germline CDR1 reads MDHEN; CDR2 reads SYDVKM.

This clonotype was seen at least ten times. The chain combines TRBV13 with TRBJ2-1; 7 bases are a match to TRBD2. There are 17 residues in the CDR3. In germline, CDR1 is PRHDT, CDR2 FYEKMQ (reference sequence). V lost 2 bases, J lost 4 bases, and 11 bases stayed unmatched. CDR3 amino acids: CASSLNPAASGYNEQFF. The CDR3 coding sequence is TGTGCCAGCAGCTTAAATCCTGCGGCTAGCGGTTACAATGAGCAGTTCTTC.

This clonotype was recorded at least ten times. The chain links TRBV13 to TRBJ1-2, with no clear D. Per germline, CDR1 PRHDT and CDR2 FYEKMQ (reference sequence). The V end lost 0 bases, the J end lost 0 bases, and 11 bases lay between the germline ends. The CDR3 is 16 amino acids. The CDR3 coding sequence is TGTGCCAGCAGCTTAGGACAGTACCAACCTAACTATGGCTACACCTTC. Its translation: CASSLGQYQPNYGYTF.

V and J are TRBV19 and TRBJ1-2; D is uncertain. This CDR3 contains 12 residues. V was trimmed by 5 bases and J by 8 bases, leaving 12 bases between them. CDR1 and CDR2 (germline): LNHDA, SQIVND (reference sequence). The CDR3 sequence is CASSFFSDGYTF. CDR3 nucleotides: TGTGCCAGTAGTTTCTTCTCCGACGGCTACACCTTC. Full variable domain (outside the CDR3, taken from reference TRBV19 and TRBJ1-2): DGGITQSPKYLFRKEGQNVTLSCEQNLNHDAMYWYRQDPGQGLRLIYYSQIVNDFQKGDIAEGYSVSREKKESFPLTVTSAQKNPTAFYLCASSFFSDGYTFGSGTRLTVV.

This clonotype came up many times. The CDR3 reads CASSLELAPYEQYF. The DNA for the CDR3 is TGTGCCAGCAGCTTAGAACTAGCTCCCTACGAGCAGTACTTC. The chain employs TRBV7-2 and TRBJ2-7, with D possibly TRBD2 on 6 matching bases. Germline-derived CDR1 and CDR2 are SGHTA and FQGNSA. This CDR3 is built from 14 residues. V lost 1 base and J lost 2, with 9 bases in between.

The chain uses TRBV20-1 and TRBJ2-1, with 9 bases aligning to TRBD1. V was clipped by 6 bases and J by 8 bases; unmatched bases: 5. Looked up from germline, CDR1 is DFQATT and CDR2 is SNEGSKA (reference sequence). The CDR3 totals 12 residues. CDR3 in DNA: TGCAGTGCGATCACAGGGGGCTATGAGCAGTTCTTC. Protein sequence: CSAITGGYEQFF.

This clonotype has ten or more counts. This rearrangement joins TRBV7-9 to TRBJ2-1, with no clear D. Trimming removed 5 bases at V and 7 bases at J, with 12 bases between. This CDR3 has 13 residues. CDR1 is SEHNR and CDR2 is FQNEAQ in the germline V gene (reference sequence). The CDR3 here is CASSTPESNEQFF. The CDR3 DNA sequence: TGTGCCAGCAGCACACCAGAAAGTAATGAGCAGTTCTTC.